This T cell receptor (beta chain) originates from a study of blood T cell repertoires in COVID-19. Across the study: Sites in the United States, Italy and Spain provided acute and convalescent COVID-19 samples.

This clone has only a few counts. In the source study's methods: Nucleated cell number was recorded as an estimate derived from reference gene primer amplification. Profiled with immunoSEQ multiplex PCR; TCRdb holds only in-frame clones, not every one. The V and J calls and the clone size are those of that table, but D and trimming were determined from the DNA. The sample records about 57,000 clones, around 90% being singletons. V was pared by 5 bases and J by 2 bases, with 11 bases between. The germline V gene has CDR1 SEHNR and CDR2 FQNEAQ (reference sequence). This CDR3 comprises 14 residues. Sequenced input: peripheral blood. The chain has TRBV7-9 and TRBJ2-3; D is unresolved. The TCR was taken from a human donor in a cohort sampled during active COVID-19. The CDR3 coding sequence is TGTGCCAGCAGCCCAAATGCAGTCACAGATACGCAGTATTTT. Protein product: CASSPNAVTDTQYF.